The clone carrying this TCR beta chain was picked up a small number of times. Its antigen is not identified. The germline V gene encodes CDR1 SGHVS and CDR2 FQNEAQ. V dropped 0 bases and J dropped 6 bases, with 12 bases sitting between them. There are 15 residues in the CDR3. Original processing methods: 96,000 or so TCRs per sample was the median, with a range of roughly 23,224 to 690,600. TCRdb re-derived calls from the RACE reads in MiXCR, one entry per CDR3 protein. The V and J calls were not made by the authors but by TCRdb's processing. The table records 95,000 to 150,000 distinct CDR3 sequences, approximately 15% of them present only once. This record belongs to a study of human T cells and chemical hapten exposure. Whole-study results and caveats: A positive correlation with patch test score was shown by PT1 expanded TCR counts.

The time point: patch test 1, 2 weeks after DPC sensitization. This sample's treatment: therapeutic diphenylcyclopropenone sensitization with weekly scalp DPC. Total RNA came from unfractionated whole blood. Sequencing used whole blood, obtained in connection with sensitization to the hapten diphenylcyclopropenone (DPC). This chain links TRBV7-8 with TRBJ1-5; possible D gene TRBD1, 6 bases. This clonotype originated in a man aged 18 to 29 with alopecia areata. Some clones in this sample may be carry-over from other donors' samples. The CDR3 loop reads CASSLARGASQPQHF. The CDR3 DNA reads as TGTGCCAGCAGCTTAGCGAGGGGGGCAAGTCAGCCCCAGCATTTT.